The rows below give T cell receptor beta chains drawn from one sample of a study of blood T cell repertoires in COVID-19. The assay was immunoSEQ multiplex PCR, and TCRdb's table has in-frame clones only and misses some. The sample consists of 300,000 to 350,000 clones, 88% of them appearing once. The sequencing sample was made of PBMCs or T cells enriched from blood (not recorded which). These receptors were obtained from a man aged 25 to 40 who had recovered from COVID-19. Each CDR3 is given with its conserved first and last residue. D genes are given only for firm matches. The size of a clone is reported for some rows only, either as once, few or many, or as a class for expanded clones.

cdr3_nt	cdr3_aa	v_call	d_call	clone_size	j_call
TGTGCCAGCAGACCAGGTGTGGCTAGCAATCAGCCCCAGCATTTT	CASRPGVASNQPQHF	TRBV2	-	-	TRBJ1-5
TGCAGCGTAGCAACAGGGGTGAGTTCACCCCTCCACTTT	CSVATGVSSPLHF	TRBV29-1	TRBD1	-	TRBJ1-6
TGCGCCAGCAGCCAAGAGTCGTTTAGCGATCAGCCCCAGCATTTT	CASSQESFSDQPQHF	TRBV4-1	-	-	TRBJ1-5
TGTGCCAGCAGACTGAGGGCTGAAGCTTTCTTT	CASRLRAEAFF	TRBV11-2	-	-	TRBJ1-1
TGCAGCGTTGAATTGTCGGCCGGGGAGCTGTTTTTT	CSVELSAGELFF	TRBV29-1	-	few	TRBJ2-2
TGTGCCAGCAGTTACTCGACAGCTAACTATGGCTACACCTTC	CASSYSTANYGYTF	TRBV6-6	-	-	TRBJ1-2
TGTGCCAGCAGCAGGACTAGAAGTAGGATGTATGAGCAGTTCTTC	CASSRTRSRMYEQFF	TRBV7-2	TRBD2	-	TRBJ2-1
TGTGCCAGCGGGCCTCAAGGCTCCTACGAGCAGTACTTC	CASGPQGSYEQYF	TRBV12-3/TRBV12-4	-	few	TRBJ2-7
TGTGCCAGCAGCTCGGTCCGGGACAGGGGAACACCCCTCCACTTT	CASSSVRDRGTPLHF	TRBV5-6	TRBD1	-	TRBJ1-6
TGTGCCTTAAGACAGGGGGCGAACACCGGGGAGCTGTTTTTT	CALRQGANTGELFF	TRBV19	TRBD1	once	TRBJ2-2
TGCGCCAGCAGTGAGTCGGGGGGGTGGGACACAGATACGCAGTATTTT	CASSESGGWDTDTQYF	TRBV10-2	TRBD2	-	TRBJ2-3
TGCAGTGCTAGAGCGAGGGTCGCTTTCTTT	CSARARVAFF	TRBV20-1	-	many	TRBJ1-1
TGCGCCAGCAGCTTGGGGACAGGGCCCATGTCCGGTAATTCACCCCTCCACTTT	CASSLGTGPMSGNSPLHF	TRBV5-1	TRBD1	few	TRBJ1-6
TGTGCCAGCAGCGCCCTAGGTGCCTACGAGCAGTACTTC	CASSALGAYEQYF	TRBV7-8	-	-	TRBJ2-7
TGTGCCAGCAGTTTATTCTCAATAGCGGGGGGGCCAGGCACAGATACGCAGTATTTT	CASSLFSIAGGPGTDTQYF	TRBV27	TRBD2	-	TRBJ2-3
TGTGCCAGCTCGGGGGGACAGGGTGAGACCCAGTACTTC	CASSGGQGETQYF	TRBV6-5	TRBD1	-	TRBJ2-5
TGCGCCAGCAGCTTGGCCATACAGAGCTCTGGAAACACCATATATTTT	CASSLAIQSSGNTIYF	TRBV5-1	-	-	TRBJ1-3
TGTGCCAGCAGTCACGGACAGGGGGATGAGCAGTTCTTC	CASSHGQGDEQFF	TRBV6-5	TRBD1	-	TRBJ2-1
TGCGCCAGCACACAGGGGGCGAATGAAGCTTTCTTT	CASTQGANEAFF	TRBV10-2	TRBD1	-	TRBJ1-1
TGTGCCAGCAGCTTAGAGGCGGGTCCTAATGAAAAACTGTTTTTT	CASSLEAGPNEKLFF	TRBV7-9	-	-	TRBJ1-4
TGTGCCAGCAGTGAGACCCCCAGTAGCACCCAGCATTTT	CASSETPSSTQHF	TRBV25-1	-	-	TRBJ1-5
TGTGCCAGCAGCTTCACAGGGCCCCCCGAGCAGTACTTC	CASSFTGPPEQYF	TRBV5-4	-	-	TRBJ2-7
TGTGCCAGCATGAGATCCCAGGGTAATGAAAAACTGTTTTTT	CASMRSQGNEKLFF	TRBV28	-	-	TRBJ1-4
TGCGCCAGCAGCTTGGGAGTCGGGAGGCCATCTGGCTACACCTTC	CASSLGVGRPSGYTF	TRBV5-1	-	-	TRBJ1-2
TGTGCCAGCAGTTTTCTAGGCACTGAAGCTTTCTTT	CASSFLGTEAFF	TRBV28	-	-	TRBJ1-1
TGTGCCAGCAGTTCGCGACAGGTTCTTAGCGACGAGCAGTACTTC	CASSSRQVLSDEQYF	TRBV28	-	-	TRBJ2-7
TGTGCCAGCAGCTTGGACAGCTACACCGGGGAGCTGTTTTTT	CASSLDSYTGELFF	TRBV5-5	-	-	TRBJ2-2
TGTGCCAGCAGCGGCCTGACAGGGAACTATGGCTACACCTTC	CASSGLTGNYGYTF	TRBV5-6	TRBD1	-	TRBJ1-2
TGTGCCAGTAGTATAGGTCGGCAGGGGGCCCGCCCCTACGAGCAGTACTTC	CASSIGRQGARPYEQYF	TRBV19	TRBD1	-	TRBJ2-7
TGTGCCAGCAGCTTAATAGCCGCTCCAAATACGCAGTATTTT	CASSLIAAPNTQYF	TRBV7-3	-	-	TRBJ2-3
TGTGCCATCAGTGGTGACAGGTACGAGCAGTACTTC	CAISGDRYEQYF	TRBV10-3	-	-	TRBJ2-7
TGTGCCAGCAGCCAATACGGCGGGGTCCAAGGCGCTTTCTTT	CASSQYGGVQGAFF	TRBV7-9	-	-	TRBJ1-1
TGTGCCATCAGTGAGCGGGCGGGGGGCAATGAGCAGTTCTTC	CAISERAGGNEQFF	TRBV10-3	TRBD2	-	TRBJ2-1
TGTGCCAGTAGTGAGGAGGTTACGCAGTATTTT	CASSEEVTQYF	TRBV19	-	-	TRBJ2-3
TGTGCCAGTAAGCTAGGGGGGGCGCTTGGCTATGGCTACACCTTC	CASKLGGALGYGYTF	TRBV7-9	-	-	TRBJ1-2
TGTGCCAGCAGCCAAGATCTGAGGCGGGGGGGCCGCAATGAGCAGTTCTTC	CASSQDLRRGGRNEQFF	TRBV3-1/TRBV3-2	TRBD2	-	TRBJ2-1
TGTGCCAGCAGTTATTCTCATTTAGTCCCGGAGCGGGAGACCCAGTACTTC	CASSYSHLVPERETQYF	TRBV2	-	once	TRBJ2-5
TGTGCCAGCAATGCCGGGGACAGGGTCTATGGCTACACCTTC	CASNAGDRVYGYTF	TRBV7-9	TRBD1	-	TRBJ1-2
TGTGCCAGCAGTTCCTGGGGGCTTTCTGAAGCTTTCTTT	CASSSWGLSEAFF	TRBV27	-	-	TRBJ1-1
TGTGCCAGCAGCGCGCTGAAGGCCACGGGAAGCACCGGGGAGCTGTTTTTT	CASSALKATGSTGELFF	TRBV5-6	-	once	TRBJ2-2
TGTGCCAGCTCACCATCCCTAGCGGGGGGGGGATCCTACGAGCAGTACTTC	CASSPSLAGGGSYEQYF	TRBV18	TRBD2	-	TRBJ2-7
TGTGCCAGCAGTTACTACACAGGGGGCTACACTGAAGCTTTCTTT	CASSYYTGGYTEAFF	TRBV28	TRBD1	-	TRBJ1-1
TGTGCCAGCAGCCAAGATTTGGGGAGGGAGAATCAGCCCCAGCATTTT	CASSQDLGRENQPQHF	TRBV4-2	-	-	TRBJ1-5